This T cell receptor (beta chain) was captured in a study of cytomegalovirus exposure and HLA in healthy donors. Study results and limitations: Later analysis placed DRB1 highest and HLA-C lowest in TCR association rates, which differed by HLA locus. Being productive about 87% or about 30% of the time was typical of most TCR beta V segments in an earlier analysis.

The PCR used 60 Vbeta and 13 Jbeta primers. Method: immunoSEQ multiplex PCR; TCRdb's copy keeps in-frame clones and lacks some. The sample consists of more than 90,000 clones, about four fifths of them appearing once. This CDR3 is built from 14 residues. Germline CDR1 and CDR2: WSHSY and SAAADI. The V end lost 3 bases, the J end lost 6 bases, and 14 bases lay between the germline ends. A note on this clone: The antigen is undetermined.

The chain carries TRBV10-2 and TRBJ1-1; D is unclear. The sequenced sample consisted of PBMCs. The TCR originated in a human donor in good health. CDR3 amino acids: CASSDPRRAAEAFF. The CDR3 coding sequence is TGCGCCAGCAGTGACCCAAGACGCGCGGCTGAAGCTTTCTTT.